The 9 T cell receptor beta chains presented below share a single source sample, sequenced in a study of blood T cells in healthy people across ages. A second about 7 to 11 cycle PCR used barcoded and J-beta primers. TCRdb used MiXCR to reprocess the 5' RACE reads, holding one entry per CDR3 protein. The sample lists 600,000 or so distinct CDR3 sequences; approximately 30% were seen once. Sequenced input: blood. These receptor sequences come from a woman aged 80 or over in good health.

Ten or more counts support this clonotype. V is TRBV6-5 and J is TRBJ1-6; the D gene is possibly TRBD1 (5 bases). The germline V gene has CDR1 MNHEY and CDR2 SVGAGI. Trimming removed 7 bases at V and 8 bases at J, with 12 bases between. The CDR3 has 13 residues. The chain's CDR3 is CASTLAGDSPLHF. The CDR3 bases are TGTGCCAGCACTTTGGCGGGGGATTCACCCCTCCACTTT.

At least ten counts were recorded for this clonotype. V and J are TRBV5-1 and TRBJ1-2; 10 bases agree with TRBD1. J gave up 5 bases and V 4 bases, and 11 bases lay outside the gene matches. CDR3 length: 16 residues. Germline V gene sequence: CDR1 SGHRS, CDR2 YFSETQ. The CDR3 region is CASSPAGDRGGYGYTF. As DNA, the CDR3 is TGCGCCAGCAGCCCCGCCGGGGACAGGGGTGGTTATGGCTACACCTTC.

This clonotype appeared many times. The chain links TRBV30 to TRBJ1-1, with no clear D. Germline V gene sequence: CDR1 GTSNPN, CDR2 SVGIG (reference sequence). The V and J ends lost 4 bases and 2 bases respectively, with 8 bases between them. The CDR3 totals 12 residues. CDR3 protein: CAWTFGNTEAFF. CDR3 coding DNA: TGTGCCTGGACATTTGGTAACACTGAAGCTTTCTTT.

Concerning this clonotype: This may stem from a read error, because a much larger clone lies one nucleotide away. The chain uses TRBV28 and TRBJ2-4; 10 bases fit TRBD2. In germline, CDR1 is MDHEN, CDR2 SYDVKM. The CDR3 has 16 amino acids. J gave up 13 bases and V 4 bases, and 16 bases lay outside the gene matches. CDR3 loop: CASSSSGGADRNEQYF. As DNA, the CDR3 is TGTGCCAGCAGTTCCAGCGGGGGGGCCGACCGAAATGAGCAGTACTTC.

In this sample, this clonotype turned up many times. This chain connects TRBV6-2 or TRBV6-3 to TRBJ2-7; maybe TRBD2 (5 bases). Deletions cut 0 bases from V and 6 bases from J, with 6 bases between. Germline CDR1 reads MNHEY; CDR2 reads SVGEGT. The CDR3 runs 12 residues. Here the CDR3 reads CASSYSRAEQYF. Here the CDR3 DNA reads TGTGCCAGCAGTTACTCGAGGGCCGAGCAGTACTTC.

This clonotype was detected ten times or more. The V call is TRBV5-1, the J call TRBJ2-5, with TRBD2 matching over 9 bases. The CDR3 totals 14 residues. V shed 0 bases, J shed 3 bases, and the junction held 0 bases outside the gene matches. CDR1 SGHRS and CDR2 YFSETQ come from the germline V gene. DNA for the CDR3: TGCGCCAGCAGCTTGGTAGCGGGAGAAGAGACCCAGTACTTC. Its translation: CASSLVAGEETQYF.

This clonotype appeared many times. This chain joins TRBV18 and TRBJ2-5; 8 bases agree with TRBD1. CDR3 length: 13 amino acids. CDR1 is KGHSH and CDR2 is LQKENI in the germline V gene. V shed 8 bases and J 5 bases; nucleotides not matched to a gene: 7. CDR3 residues: CASSRTGRETQYF. The CDR3 bases are TGTGCCAGCAGCCGGACAGGGCGGGAGACCCAGTACTTC.

There are many counts of this clonotype. The V call is TRBV27, the J call TRBJ1-1; D perhaps matches TRBD1 (6 bases). With 6 bases removed from V and 0 bases from J, the gap between germline ends came to 17 bases. The CDR3 has 16 residues. The germline V gene encodes CDR1 MNHEY and CDR2 SMNVEV (reference sequence). CDR3 in amino acids: CASSQPRGLMNTEAFF. The CDR3 DNA follows: TGTGCCAGCAGCCAACCACGGGGGCTCATGAACACTGAAGCTTTCTTT.

This clonotype occurred a few times. Possible read error: a much larger clone is one base away. The chain has TRBV6-1 and TRBJ1-2, with 8 bases fitting TRBD1. V was clipped by 6 bases and J by 4 bases; unmatched bases: 7. Germline values: CDR1 MNHNS, CDR2 SASEGT. This CDR3 comprises 14 residues. For the CDR3, the DNA is TGTGCCAGCAGGAGGACAGGGAAGGGCTATGGCTACACCTTC. Translation gives CASRRTGKGYGYTF.